A selection of T cell receptor beta chains follows, all from one sample in a study of vaccination effects on CD4 cells after COVID-19. This table comes from immunoSEQ multiplex PCR, and its TCRdb copy is limited to in-frame clones, with some not included. The sample includes 70,000 to 85,000 clones, 60% to 80% of them seen just once. No antigen is known for these receptors. The material was CD4+ T cells from PBMCs cultured without peptide, obtained before COVID-19 vaccination. These receptors came from a human donor who received a COVID-19 vaccine. Both conserved end residues are part of each CDR3. A D gene is named only where the DNA matches it firmly. A clone size is listed for some rows: how often the clone was seen (once, few, many), or a class if it is expanded.

J	length	size	D	V	DNA	CDR3
TRBJ2-3	13	NA	TRBD1	TRBV25-1	TGTGCCAGCGACAGGGGGCCCACAGATACGCAGTATTTT	CASDRGPTDTQYF
TRBJ1-5	15	few	NA	TRBV2	TGTGCCAGCAGTGGGGACCGCTCTGGCAATCAGCCCCAGCATTTT	CASSGDRSGNQPQHF
TRBJ1-2	19	NA	TRBD1	TRBV2	TGTGCCAGCAGTGAAGAATTGGGGACAGGGGGTTACACGGACTATGGCTACACCTTC	CASSEELGTGGYTDYGYTF
TRBJ1-5	15	NA	NA	TRBV24-1	TGTGCCACCAGTGATGCCGGGGGCCCAAATCAGCCCCAGCATTTT	CATSDAGGPNQPQHF
TRBJ1-2	14	NA	NA	TRBV5-1	TGCGCCAGCAGCCTCTCCGGGAGTGGCTATGGCTACACCTTC	CASSLSGSGYGYTF
TRBJ2-3	12	NA	NA	TRBV7-3	TGTGCCAGCAGAATCACACGGGGTCCGCAGTATTTT	CASRITRGPQYF
TRBJ2-6	16	few	NA	TRBV2	TGTGCCAGCAGTAGTAGGGGGGCCTCTGGGGCCAACGTCCTGACTTTC	CASSSRGASGANVLTF
TRBJ2-3	16	NA	TRBD1	TRBV6-4	TGTGCCAGCAGCGCTCAGGGGGCTCCTAGCACAGATACGCAGTATTTT	CASSAQGAPSTDTQYF
TRBJ1-5	14	NA	NA	TRBV18	TGTGCCAGCTCGCCCGACAGGAGGGATCAGCCCCAGCATTTT	CASSPDRRDQPQHF
TRBJ2-3	16	NA	NA	TRBV24-1	TGTGCCACCAGTGATTTGGGGGGAGTCCCCACAGATACGCAGTATTTT	CATSDLGGVPTDTQYF
TRBJ1-4	15	NA	TRBD1	TRBV5-1	TGCGCCAGCAGCTTCACAGGGGCCGGGGGTGAAAAACTGTTTTTT	CASSFTGAGGEKLFF
TRBJ2-2	16	NA	TRBD2	TRBV7-3	TGTGCCAGCAGCTTAAATGGCGGGGGGAACACCGGGGAGCTGTTTTTT	CASSLNGGGNTGELFF
TRBJ2-3	15	NA	TRBD2	TRBV9	TGTGCCACCAGTGAGCGGGGGGGCGGGACAGATACGCAGTATTTT	CATSERGGGTDTQYF
TRBJ2-3	15	NA	NA	TRBV4-1	TGCGCCAGCAGCCAAGATCCAGGGGGCACAGATACGCAGTATTTT	CASSQDPGGTDTQYF
TRBJ2-5	14	NA	TRBD2	TRBV6-6	TGTGCCAGCCGTTTGGGACTATACCAAGAGACCCAGTACTTC	CASRLGLYQETQYF
TRBJ2-2	18	few	NA	TRBV23-1	TGCGCCAGCAGTCAAATCGTCACAGGCCAATCGAACACCGGGGAGCTGTTTTTT	CASSQIVTGQSNTGELFF
TRBJ2-3	15	once	TRBD1	TRBV9	TGTGCCAGCAGCGTAGTTGTGACAGGGGTCGACACGCAGTATTTT	CASSVVVTGVDTQYF
TRBJ1-5	16	NA	NA	TRBV4-1	TGCGCCAGCAGCCAAGATGTGGTAAACCTTGATCAGCCCCAGCATTTT	CASSQDVVNLDQPQHF
TRBJ2-2	15	NA	TRBD1	TRBV23-1	TGCGCCAGGAAAAACAGGGGAAAGTGGACCGGGGAGCTGTTTTTT	CARKNRGKWTGELFF
TRBJ1-6	14	once	NA	TRBV2	TGTGCCAGCAGTGAGCAGGGCCCAAGTTCACCCCTCCACTTT	CASSEQGPSSPLHF
TRBJ1-4	19	NA	NA	TRBV4-3	TGCGCCAGCAGCCAAGACACCCCGACGGGGGGGCTAGCGAGGAGAAAACTGTTTTTT	CASSQDTPTGGLARRKLFF
TRBJ1-2	17	NA	NA	TRBV21-1	TGTGCCAGCAGCATGCCCGGGACAGGGCATTTGTGTTATGGCTACACCTTC	CASSMPGTGHLCYGYTF
TRBJ2-1	14	NA	TRBD2	TRBV9	TGTGCCAGCAGCGTAGGACTAGCGTACAATGAGCAGTTCTTC	CASSVGLAYNEQFF
TRBJ2-2	16	NA	TRBD1	TRBV7-2	TGTGCCAGCAGCTTATGGTCGAGGGGGCAGTCCGGGGAGCTGTTTTTT	CASSLWSRGQSGELFF
TRBJ1-3	15	few	TRBD1	TRBV7-2	TGTGCCAGCGGACACAGGGGCAACTCTGGAAACACCATATATTTT	CASGHRGNSGNTIYF
TRBJ1-1	14	once	NA	TRBV3-1/TRBV3-2	TGTGCCAGCACCTATGGGGGATTTTCCACTGAAGCTTTCTTT	CASTYGGFSTEAFF
TRBJ2-3	14	NA	TRBD2	TRBV2	TGTGCCAGCAGAGACACCCGGGGGGGGAATACGCAGTATTTT	CASRDTRGGNTQYF
TRBJ1-4	16	NA	NA	TRBV5-5	TGTGCCAGCAGCTTGGCCTTCGCAGGATTAAATGAAAAACTGTTTTTT	CASSLAFAGLNEKLFF
TRBJ2-5	12	NA	NA	TRBV19	TGTGCCAGTAGCAACAGAGGGGAGACCCAGTACTTC	CASSNRGETQYF
TRBJ2-2	15	NA	TRBD1	TRBV5-1	TGCGCCAGCAGCTTCGACAGGGCCAACACCGGGGAGCTGTTTTTT	CASSFDRANTGELFF
TRBJ2-3	15	NA	NA	TRBV5-8	TGTGCCAGCAACCCTGCCGGGGGTAGCACAGATACGCAGTATTTT	CASNPAGGSTDTQYF
TRBJ2-1	15	NA	NA	TRBV21-1	TGTGCCAGCACCACGGGGGACAGGGACCGGGGAGGGCAGTTCTTC	CASTTGDRDRGGQFF
TRBJ2-2	13	NA	NA	TRBV18	TGTGCCAGCTCACCACGCAGCCAGGGGGAGCTGTTTTTT	CASSPRSQGELFF
TRBJ1-6	16	once	NA	TRBV9	TGTGCCAGCAGCGTAGATTGGGCAGGCGGTAATTCACCCCTCCACTTT	CASSVDWAGGNSPLHF
TRBJ1-3	14	NA	NA	TRBV5-1	TGCGCCAGCAGCTTGGGGACAGCTAGCGACACCATATATTTT	CASSLGTASDTIYF
TRBJ2-1	15	NA	TRBD1	TRBV10-1	TGCGCCAGCAGTGAGTCAAAGGGGGCAAGCAATGAGCAGTTCTTC	CASSESKGASNEQFF
TRBJ2-5	12	NA	NA	TRBV29-1	TGCAGCGCCACGGGCCTGGAAGAGACCCAGTACTTC	CSATGLEETQYF
TRBJ1-5	14	NA	NA	TRBV2	TGTGCCAGCAGTGAATGGTTTAGTAATCAGCCCCAGCATTTT	CASSEWFSNQPQHF
TRBJ1-4	15	NA	TRBD1	TRBV30	TGTGCCTGGACCACTCCCCGGGACAGGGGTGAAAAACTGTTTTTT	CAWTTPRDRGEKLFF
TRBJ2-1	17	NA	TRBD2	TRBV5-1	TGCGCCAGCAGCCCAACGGGACTAGCGGGGGGCCTGAATGAGCAGTTCTTC	CASSPTGLAGGLNEQFF
TRBJ2-1	18	once	TRBD2	TRBV7-3	TGTGCCAGCAGCTCCCGGACTAGCGGGGGGATTCAATACAATGAGCAGTTCTTC	CASSSRTSGGIQYNEQFF
TRBJ2-2	14	few	NA	TRBV5-1	TGCGCCAGCAGCTTGGCGGGACAAACCGGGGAGCTGTTTTTT	CASSLAGQTGELFF
TRBJ2-3	16	NA	TRBD1	TRBV30	TGTGCCTGGAGTCCTCCGGGACAGGGGGTCGGAGATACGCAGTATTTT	CAWSPPGQGVGDTQYF